This T cell receptor (beta chain) was found in a study of Tregs in tolerant kidney transplant recipients. Study outcomes and limitations: The small number of patients limits these findings pending further validation. Biological reproducibility was not directly addressed, but technical replication error appeared minimal.

Clones were read by immunoSEQ multiplex PCR, and TCRdb kept only the in-frame ones, dropping some. In total, the table holds 50,000 to 65,000 clones. Germline CDR1 SEHNR, CDR2 FQNEAQ (reference sequence). The V segment lost 4 bases and the J segment 4 bases; nucleotides outside the gene matches: 3. The CDR3 sequence is 13 residues long. In the case of this clone: Its antigen is not known. The read terminates 3 residues ahead of where the CDR3 ends, so the germline J gene completes it.

Thawed PBMCs were FACS-sorted into unstimulated CD4+CD25+CD127- regulatory T cells, CD4+CD25- non-regulatory cells, CD4 and CD8 cells. The clonotype was recovered from a human donor who received a combined kidney and bone marrow transplant. The genes are TRBV7-9 and TRBJ1-2, with 7 bases that match TRBD1. Source: CD4+ T cells from blood, taken before the transplant. Partial CDR3 DNA: TGTGCCAGCAGCTGGGACAGCCTCTATGGC. This translates into CASSWDSLYG. The whole CDR3 protein is CASSWDSLYGYTF.